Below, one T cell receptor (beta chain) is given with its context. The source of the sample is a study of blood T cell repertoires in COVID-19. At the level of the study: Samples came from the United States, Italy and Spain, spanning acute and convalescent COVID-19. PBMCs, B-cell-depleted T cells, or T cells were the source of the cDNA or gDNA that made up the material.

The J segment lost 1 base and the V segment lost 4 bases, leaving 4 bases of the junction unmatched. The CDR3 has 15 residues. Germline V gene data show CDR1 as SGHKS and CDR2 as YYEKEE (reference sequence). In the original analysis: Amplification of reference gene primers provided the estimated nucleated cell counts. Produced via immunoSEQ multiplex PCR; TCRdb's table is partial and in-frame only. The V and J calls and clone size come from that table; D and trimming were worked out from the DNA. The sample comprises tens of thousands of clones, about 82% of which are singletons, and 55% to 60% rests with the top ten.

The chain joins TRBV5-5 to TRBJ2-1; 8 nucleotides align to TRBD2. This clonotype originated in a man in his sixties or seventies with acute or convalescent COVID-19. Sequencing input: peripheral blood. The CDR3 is CASSLLAGSYNEQFF. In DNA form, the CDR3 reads TGTGCCAGCAGCCTGCTAGCGGGTTCCTACAATGAGCAGTTCTTC. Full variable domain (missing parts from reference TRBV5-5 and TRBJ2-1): DAGVTQSPTHLIKTRGQQVTLRCSPISGHKSVSWYQQVLGQGPQFIFQYYEKEERGRGNFPDRFSARQFPNYSSELNVNALLLGDSALYLCASSLLAGSYNEQFFGPGTRLTVL.